Shown below are 9 T cell receptor beta chains from a single sample sequenced in a study of monozygotic twins with cystic fibrosis. Sequencing was performed with immunoSEQ multiplex PCR; in TCRdb, only in-frame clones are kept and a portion is missing. The sample holds 30,000 to 35,000 clones, 90% to 98% seen once. The specimen was blood. These receptors originate from a girl aged 2 to 9 with cystic fibrosis.

This chain uses TRBV7-8 with TRBJ2-7; TRBD2 matches at 8 bases. This CDR3 contains 15 residues. The V gene end was trimmed by 6 bases and the J gene end by 2 bases; junction bases not matched to a gene: 9. Looked up from germline, CDR1 is SGHVS and CDR2 is FQNEAQ. CDR3 sequence (DNA): TGTGCCAGCAGTCGAAGCGGGAGTTCGACCTACGAGCAGTACTTC. Translating it yields CASSRSGSSTYEQYF.

This chain connects TRBV30 to TRBJ2-2; D gene unclear. CDR3 length: 12 residues. The V gene's germline CDR1 is GTSNPN and CDR2 SVGIG (reference sequence). Trimming left V 0 bases short and J 6 bases short, with 5 bases between. The CDR3 DNA reads as TGTGCCTGGAGTGTATCGCCCGGGGAGCTGTTTTTT. This gives the protein CAWSVSPGELFF.

This chain connects TRBV2 to TRBJ2-5; TRBD1 aligns across 8 bases. The germline V gene encodes CDR1 SNHLY and CDR2 FYNNEI. Trimming took 6 bases from V and 3 from J; bases not matched to a gene: 9. There are 15 residues in the CDR3. CDR3 in DNA: TGTGCCAGCAGGTGGGACAGGCGATCCGAAGAGACCCAGTACTTC. Translation: CASRWDRRSEETQYF.

The rearrangement links TRBV19 to TRBJ2-5; 7 nucleotides align to TRBD1. CDR1 is LNHDA, CDR2 SQIVND, per germline (reference sequence). V dropped 3 bases and J dropped 1; count of bases not matched to a gene: 5. The CDR3 extends over 15 amino acids. The chain's CDR3 is CASSMGQFAQETQYF. In nucleotides, the CDR3 is TGTGCCAGTAGTATGGGACAGTTCGCCCAAGAGACCCAGTACTTC.

The chain joins TRBV5-1 to TRBJ1-5; 9 bases align to TRBD1. The CDR3 totals 15 residues. CDR1 SGHRS and CDR2 YFSETQ come from the germline V gene. Germline trimming cut 5 bases from V and 2 bases from J; bases unmatched to any gene: 5. CDR3 sequence reads: CASRTGGSGNQPQHF. The DNA of the CDR3 is TGCGCCAGCAGGACAGGGGGTAGCGGCAATCAGCCCCAGCATTTT.

This sequence joins TRBV7-9 and TRBJ1-6; 9 bases fit TRBD1. Germline V gene sequence: CDR1 SEHNR, CDR2 FQNEAQ (reference sequence). V shed 5 bases, J shed 9 bases, and the junction held 8 bases outside the gene matches. The CDR3 consists of 15 residues. CDR3 nucleotide sequence: TGTGCCAGCAGCCTTAGAACAGGGGGCAGTTCACCCCTCCACTTT. This sequence encodes CASSLRTGGSSPLHF.

The gene calls are TRBV13 and TRBJ2-2, with TRBD2 matching over 7 bases. The CDR3 extends over 18 amino acids. Germline V gene sequence: CDR1 PRHDT, CDR2 FYEKMQ (reference sequence). V gave up 8 bases and J gave up 2 bases; unmatched junction bases: 17. CDR3: CASCSPGEASGNTGELFF. The CDR3 nucleotides are TGTGCCAGCTGTTCGCCCGGGGAGGCTAGCGGAAACACCGGGGAGCTGTTTTTT.

The V gene is TRBV25-1, the J gene TRBJ2-5; D unresolved. Per germline, CDR1 MGHDK and CDR2 SYGVNS. This CDR3 is built from 13 residues. V was clipped by 1 base and J by 6 bases, with 9 bases between them. The CDR3 region has the DNA TGTGCCAGCAGTGAATGGTGGAGTCAGACCCAGTACTTC. This gives the protein CASSEWWSQTQYF.

The chain recombines TRBV6-1 with TRBJ2-7; 11 bases map to TRBD2. After removal of 1 base from V and 4 bases from J, the junction contained 3 bases not matched to a gene. This CDR3 has 15 residues. Germline V gene sequence: CDR1 MNHNS, CDR2 SASEGT. Here the CDR3 reads CASSEVSGRAYEQYF. The CDR3 nucleotides are TGTGCCAGCAGTGAAGTTAGCGGGAGGGCGTACGAGCAGTACTTC.